Below, 11 T cell receptor beta chains from the same sample are listed, as sequenced in a study of blood T cells in healthy people across ages. Through a sample-barcoded 5' primer and a J-beta primer mix, a second PCR was run for roughly 6 to 12 cycles. MiXCR was run by TCRdb on the 5' RACE reads, yielding one entry per CDR3 protein. This sample has 1.5 million to 2 million distinct CDR3 sequences; roughly 32% occur once, and the top ten carry approximately 10%. Sequenced input: blood. All receptors come from a woman aged 30 to 39 in good health.

The genes are TRBV10-2 and TRBJ1-2; a weak D match, TRBD1 (6 bases). CDR1 WSHSY and CDR2 SAAADI come from the germline V gene. The CDR3 spans 14 residues. Trimming took off 2 bases at V and 7 bases at J, with 14 bases between the two ends. The CDR3 region is CASSEAGEGGGYTF. CDR3 nucleotides: TGCGCCAGCAGTGAGGCAGGGGAAGGGGGTGGCTACACCTTC.

This clonotype has a handful of counts. The chain combines TRBV6-2 or TRBV6-3 with TRBJ1-5, with 8 bases that match TRBD1. The CDR3 is 17 residues long. Germline V gives CDR1 MNHEY, CDR2 SVGEGT. V gave up 2 bases and J gave up 0 bases; unmatched junction bases: 6. CDR3 nucleotide sequence: TGTGCCAGCAGTTACGGGACAGGCTTATATAGCAATCAGCCCCAGCATTTT. Translated, it gives CASSYGTGLYSNQPQHF.

As to this clonotype: A much larger clone sits a single nucleotide away, making a read error possible. V is TRBV29-1 and J is TRBJ2-1, with 7 bases matching TRBD1. Losses at the gene ends were 3 bases for V and 1 base for J; bases not matched to a gene: 6. This CDR3 has 15 residues. The germline CDR1 and CDR2 sequences are SQVTM and ANQGSEA. CDR3 region: CSVEPSRGSYNEQFF. The CDR3 DNA reads TGCAGCGTTGAGCCCTCCAGGGGGTCCTACAATGAGCAGTTCTTC.

This clonotype was observed a few times. The chain joins TRBV3-1 to TRBJ2-3, with 8 nucleotides matching TRBD1. Per the germline V gene, CDR1 is LGHDT and CDR2 is YNNKEL (reference sequence). V shed 2 bases and J 9 bases; nucleotides not matched to a gene: 10. The CDR3 covers 15 residues. CDR3 residues: CASSQFRTGTQTQYF. The CDR3 coding sequence is TGTGCCAGCAGCCAATTTCGGACAGGGACGCAGACGCAGTATTTT.

This clonotype was detected only once. The genes are TRBV4-1 and TRBJ2-1; 7 nucleotides align to TRBD1. The germline CDR1 and CDR2 sequences are MGHRA and YSYEKL. The CDR3 length is 16 residues. J gave up 2 bases and V 3 bases, and 7 bases lay outside the gene matches. The CDR3 loop reads CASSQDRTVAYNEQFF. DNA for the CDR3: TGCGCCAGCAGCCAGGACAGGACCGTCGCCTACAATGAGCAGTTCTTC.

V and J are TRBV28 and TRBJ2-1, with 15 bases identical to TRBD2. In germline, CDR1 is MDHEN, CDR2 SYDVKM. The CDR3 extends over 17 amino acids. The V segment lost 1 base and the J segment 12 bases; nucleotides outside the gene matches: 10. CDR3 protein: CASSLSKGTSGRSWQFF. CDR3 coding DNA: TGTGCCAGCAGTTTATCAAAAGGGACTAGCGGGAGGTCCTGGCAGTTCTTC.

V gene TRBV4-1 combines with J gene TRBJ2-7; 10 bases match TRBD2. The J segment lost 3 bases and the V segment lost 0 bases, leaving 5 bases of the junction unmatched. CDR3 length: 16 amino acids. Per the germline V gene, CDR1 is MGHRA and CDR2 is YSYEKL. The CDR3 sequence: CASSQDPPSGGYEQYF. In DNA form, the CDR3 reads TGCGCCAGCAGCCAAGATCCGCCTAGCGGGGGCTACGAGCAGTACTTC.

The table lists this clonotype with a few counts. Written as DNA, the CDR3 is TGTGCCAGCAGTGAAGGGCAGGGCTTCTATGGCTACACCTTC. Translated, it gives CASSEGQGFYGYTF. The chain has TRBV6-1 and TRBJ1-2, with a possible D match to TRBD1 (5 bases). The CDR3 consists of 14 residues. V was cut by 1 base and J by 4 bases, with 10 bases left in between. In germline, CDR1 is MNHNS, CDR2 SASEGT.

This clonotype was recorded a few times. The genes are TRBV28 and TRBJ1-5, with 12 bases matching TRBD1. The V segment lost 5 bases and the J segment 2 bases; nucleotides outside the gene matches: 10. Germline lookup yields CDR1 MDHEN and CDR2 SYDVKM. The CDR3 runs 18 residues. CDR3 DNA sequence: TGTGCCAGCAGTACCGGGACAGGGGGCAATTTTGGCAATCAGCCCCAGCATTTT. As protein: CASSTGTGGNFGNQPQHF. The whole variable domain, filled in from reference TRBV28 and TRBJ1-5, reads DVKVTQSSRYLVKRTGEKVFLECVQDMDHENMFWYRQDPGLGLRLIYFSYDVKMKEKGDIPEGYSVSREKKERFSLILESASTNQTSMYLCASSTGTGGNFGNQPQHFGDGTRLSIL.

The sample holds a few counts of this clonotype. V and J are TRBV28 and TRBJ2-7, with D perhaps being TRBD1 or TRBD2 (5 bases each). CDR1 is MDHEN, CDR2 SYDVKM, per germline. The CDR3 loop spans 16 amino acids. Trimming stripped 6 bases from V and 4 bases from J, with 22 bases between. The DNA of the CDR3 is TGTGCCAGCAGCACTCCCCCGGGACCTCATACGTACGAGCAGTACTTC. Protein product: CASSTPPGPHTYEQYF.

The sample holds a few counts of this clonotype. This chain joins TRBV15 and TRBJ2-1, with D possibly being TRBD2 (6 bases). The V end lost 0 bases, the J end lost 9 bases, and 12 bases lay between the germline ends. From germline, CDR1 is LNHNV and CDR2 YYDKDF (reference sequence). The length of the CDR3 is 14 residues. In DNA form, the CDR3 reads TGTGCCACCAGCAGAGAGCAGGGAGGTAGTGAGCAGTTCTTC. As protein: CATSREQGGSEQFF.